This T cell receptor (beta chain) was obtained from a study of cytomegalovirus exposure and HLA in healthy donors. Use of 60 Vbeta and 13 Jbeta primers characterized the PCR. Generated by immunoSEQ multiplex PCR, the TCRdb table keeps only in-frame clones and is missing some. The sample carries 150,000 to 200,000 clones, about 77% recorded once. Input material: PBMCs. The receptor comes from a man between 18 and 35 years old in good health and CMV-seropositive.

The CDR3, as DNA: TGCGCCAGCAGCCTAGGACAGGGGCTACTCGAGCAGTACTTC. This sequence encodes CASSLGQGLLEQYF. V and J are TRBV4-1 and TRBJ2-7; 9 positions agree with TRBD1. V shed 4 bases and J 6 bases; nucleotides not matched to a gene: 7. Looked up from germline, CDR1 is MGHRA and CDR2 is YSYEKL. This CDR3 has 14 amino acids.